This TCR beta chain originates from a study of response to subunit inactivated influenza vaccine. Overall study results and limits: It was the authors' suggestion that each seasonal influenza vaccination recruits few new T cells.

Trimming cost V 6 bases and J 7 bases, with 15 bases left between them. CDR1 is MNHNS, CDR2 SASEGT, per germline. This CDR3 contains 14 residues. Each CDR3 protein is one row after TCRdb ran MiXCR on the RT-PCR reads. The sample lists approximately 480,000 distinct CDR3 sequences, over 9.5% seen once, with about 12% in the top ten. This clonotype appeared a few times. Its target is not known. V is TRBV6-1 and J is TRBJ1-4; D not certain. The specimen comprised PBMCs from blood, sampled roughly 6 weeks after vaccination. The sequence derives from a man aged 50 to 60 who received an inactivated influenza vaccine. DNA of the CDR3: TGTGCCAGCAGGGACGAGGGTGCGGGTGAAAAACTGTTTTTT. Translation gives CASRDEGAGEKLFF.